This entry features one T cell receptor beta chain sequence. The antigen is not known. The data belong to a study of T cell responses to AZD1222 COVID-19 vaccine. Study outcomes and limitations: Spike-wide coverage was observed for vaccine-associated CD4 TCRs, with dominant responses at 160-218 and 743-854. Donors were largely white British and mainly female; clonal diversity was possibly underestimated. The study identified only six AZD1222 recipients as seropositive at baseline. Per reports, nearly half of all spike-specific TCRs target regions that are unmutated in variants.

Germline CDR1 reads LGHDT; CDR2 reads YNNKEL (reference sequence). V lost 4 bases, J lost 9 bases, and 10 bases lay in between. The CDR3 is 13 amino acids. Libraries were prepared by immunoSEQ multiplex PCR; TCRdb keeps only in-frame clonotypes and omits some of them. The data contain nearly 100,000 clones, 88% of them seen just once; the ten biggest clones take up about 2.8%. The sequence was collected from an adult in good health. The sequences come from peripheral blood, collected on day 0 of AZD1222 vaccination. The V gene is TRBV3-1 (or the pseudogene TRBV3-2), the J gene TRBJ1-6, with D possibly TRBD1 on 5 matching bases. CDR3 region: CASSRQGFSPLHF. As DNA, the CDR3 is TGTGCCAGCAGCCGCCAGGGATTTTCACCCCTCCACTTT.